These T cell receptor beta chains were read from a single sample in a study of blood T cell repertoires in COVID-19. Only in-frame clones appear in the TCRdb table, and some are missing; sequencing was by immunoSEQ multiplex PCR. The data show tens of thousands of clones, 85% to 90% seen once. The sequencing input was peripheral blood. These receptors all stem from an elderly woman with active COVID-19. CDR3s include the opening cysteine and the closing phenylalanine or tryptophan. The D gene is left open where the match is weak. Not every row has a clone size; where given, it reads once, few, many or a size class.

>TRBD1|TRBJ2-5|.|TRBV5-1|15
CASSYGQGKQETQYF
TGCGCCAGCAGCTACGGACAGGGAAAACAAGAGACCCAGTACTTC
>TRBD1|TRBJ2-2|.|TRBV25-1|13
CASTIPGTGRLFF
TGTGCCAGCACTATACCTGGGACAGGAAGGTTGTTTTTT
>.|TRBJ1-4|.|TRBV4-1|15
CASSQVGGGNEKLFF
TGCGCCAGCAGCCAAGTGGGGGGGGGCAATGAAAAACTGTTTTTT
>.|TRBJ2-7|.|TRBV7-2|13
CASSLALALEQYF
TGTGCCAGCAGCTTAGCCCTAGCGCTCGAGCAGTACTTC
>TRBD2|TRBJ2-5|.|TRBV4-1|17
CASSQDGPQRGEETQYF
TGCGCCAGCAGCCAAGACGGTCCCCAGCGGGGGGAAGAGACCCAGTACTTC
>.|TRBJ2-5|.|TRBV3-1/TRBV3-2|17
CASSQARLVAVQETQYF
TGTGCCAGCAGCCAAGCCCGGTTGGTAGCGGTCCAAGAGACCCAGTACTTC
>.|TRBJ2-5|.|TRBV6-5|12
CASRTGQETQYF
TGTGCCAGCAGGACAGGCCAAGAGACCCAGTACTTC
>TRBD2|TRBJ2-7|.|TRBV5-1|16
CASSLPQLAGENEQYF
TGCGCCAGCAGCTTGCCCCAACTAGCGGGAGAGAACGAGCAGTACTTC
>.|TRBJ2-1|once|TRBV1|15
CTSSQGGLHPNEQFF
TGCACCAGCAGCCAAGGGGGGCTCCACCCTAATGAGCAGTTCTTC
>.|TRBJ2-7|.|TRBV19|13
CASSIDWRYEQYF
TGTGCCAGTAGTATAGATTGGAGGTACGAGCAGTACTTC
>.|TRBJ1-6|few|TRBV7-2|16
CASRRQAGGSDSPLHF
TGTGCCAGCCGAAGACAGGCAGGCGGCTCCGATTCACCCCTCCACTTT
>TRBD1|TRBJ1-2|.|TRBV28|16
CASSLGQGRKNYGYTF
TGTGCCAGCAGTTTAGGACAGGGGAGGAAAAACTATGGCTACACCTTC
>.|TRBJ2-1|.|TRBV20-1|15
CSASRLAEGYNEQFF
TGCAGTGCTAGTAGGCTAGCAGAGGGATACAATGAGCAGTTCTTC
>.|TRBJ2-5|.|TRBV7-9|12
CASSQVGETQYF
TGTGCCAGCAGCCAAGTCGGGGAGACCCAGTACTTC
>TRBD2|TRBJ2-1|.|TRBV7-9|13
CASRASGRNEQFF
TGTGCCAGCAGGGCTAGCGGGAGGAATGAGCAGTTCTTC
>.|TRBJ1-1|.|TRBV6-5|11
CASSRNTEAFF
TGTGCCAGCAGCCGGAACACTGAAGCTTTCTTT
>TRBD1|TRBJ2-7|.|TRBV28|13
CASERQGAREQYF
TGTGCCAGCGAACGACAGGGGGCGCGTGAGCAGTACTTC
>TRBD1|TRBJ2-1|.|TRBV6-5|15
CASSIGQGIYNEQFF
TGTGCCAGCAGTATTGGACAGGGGATCTACAATGAGCAGTTCTTC
>TRBD2|TRBJ2-1|.|TRBV4-3|15
CASSPSLAGVNEQFF
TGCGCCAGCAGCCCCTCACTAGCGGGAGTGAATGAGCAGTTCTTC
>.|TRBJ1-1|few|TRBV2|15
CASRGGSGINTEAFF
TGTGCCAGCAGGGGGGGGTCGGGGATCAACACTGAAGCTTTCTTT
>.|TRBJ1-5|.|TRBV7-2|15
CASSGGGRLNQPQHF
TGTGCCAGCAGCGGGGGGGGCAGACTCAATCAGCCCCAGCATTTT
>.|TRBJ2-3|.|TRBV28|14
CASSYNSMRDTQYF
TGTGCCAGCAGTTATAATTCAATGCGGGATACGCAGTATTTT
>.|TRBJ1-5|.|TRBV7-9|13
CASSLGLSQPQHF
TGTGCCAGCAGCTTAGGTCTTTCTCAGCCCCAGCATTTT
>.|TRBJ1-1|.|TRBV7-9|14
CASSLVDLPRGAFF
TGTGCCAGCAGCTTAGTCGATTTGCCGCGGGGAGCTTTCTTT
>.|TRBJ1-4|.|TRBV2|12
CASKGVGEKLFF
TGTGCCAGCAAGGGGGTGGGTGAAAAACTGTTTTTT
>.|TRBJ1-2|.|TRBV29-1|14
CSVEYERGGYGYTF
TGCAGCGTTGAATATGAGAGGGGGGGCTATGGCTACACCTTC
>.|TRBJ2-5|.|TRBV7-2|13
CASSLELLETQYF
TGTGCCAGCAGCTTAGAGCTATTAGAGACCCAGTACTTC
>.|TRBJ1-3|.|TRBV7-2|13
CASSLGGGYTIYF
TGTGCCAGCAGCTTGGGGGGGGGTTACACCATATATTTT
>TRBD1|TRBJ2-7|.|TRBV10-3|13
CAIMRTGSYEQYF
TGTGCCATCATGAGGACAGGATCCTACGAGCAGTACTTC
>TRBD2|TRBJ2-5|.|TRBV6-6|16
CASSLGLAGPQETQYF
TGTGCCAGCAGTCTCGGACTAGCGGGTCCCCAAGAGACCCAGTACTTC
>TRBD1|TRBJ2-7|.|TRBV18|13
CASSPSQGYEQYF
TGTGCCAGCTCACCATCACAGGGGTACGAGCAGTACTTC
>.|TRBJ1-2|once|TRBV28|12
CASSSRTGGYTF
TGTGCCAGCAGTTCCCGGACGGGAGGCTACACCTTC
>TRBD2|TRBJ2-7|few|TRBV6-2/TRBV6-3|15
CASSYSSGIAHSEYF
TGTGCCAGCAGTTACTCTAGCGGGATAGCTCATTCAGAGTACTTC
>TRBD2|TRBJ2-5|once|TRBV5-4|15
CASSPSGGLQETQYF
TGTGCCAGCAGCCCTAGCGGTGGGCTCCAAGAGACCCAGTACTTC
>.|TRBJ2-7|.|TRBV27|14
CASSLSVRVSRQYF
TGTGCCAGCAGTTTATCGGTCCGGGTTTCTCGGCAGTACTTC
>TRBD1|TRBJ1-5|.|TRBV15|15
CATSVDRGPRQPQHF
TGTGCCACCAGTGTCGACAGGGGTCCTAGACAGCCCCAGCATTTT